This passage covers 3 T cell receptor beta chains from one sample sequenced in a study of T cell responses to AZD1222 COVID-19 vaccine. The protocol was immunoSEQ multiplex PCR, while the TCRdb copy is restricted to in-frame clones and leaves out a portion. This sample has approximately 20,000 clones, with less than 85% found just once. The starting material was peripheral blood, obtained on day 0 of AZD1222 vaccination. The origin of the receptors is an adult in good health.

In this sample, this clone turned up once. This chain joins TRBV28 and TRBJ1-3; TRBD1 might be the D (6 bases). Deletions cut 5 bases from V and 8 bases from J, with 13 bases between. This CDR3 spans 13 amino acids. Germline V CDR1 and CDR2: MDHEN, SYDVKM. The DNA for the CDR3 is TGTGCCAGCAGTGCGCAGGGGATGTACACCATATATTTT. It yields the protein CASSAQGMYTIYF.

The V and J genes are TRBV21-1 and TRBJ2-7; TRBD1 is the table's D call and was not checked against the DNA. TRBV21-1 corresponds to a pseudogene. The CDR3 runs 15 residues. CDR3 protein: CASSKVGQGRYEQYF. As DNA, the CDR3 is TGTGCCAGCAGCAAAGTAGGACAGGGTCGTTACGAGCAGTACTTC.

The chain joins TRBV28 to TRBJ1-2; 7 bases map to TRBD1. V lost 2 bases and J lost 5; bases outside the gene matches: 5. The germline V gene encodes CDR1 MDHEN and CDR2 SYDVKM. This CDR3 has 14 amino acids. The CDR3 coding sequence is TGTGCCAGCAGTTTAAAGGGACAGAGATATGGCTACACCTTC. Translated: CASSLKGQRYGYTF.